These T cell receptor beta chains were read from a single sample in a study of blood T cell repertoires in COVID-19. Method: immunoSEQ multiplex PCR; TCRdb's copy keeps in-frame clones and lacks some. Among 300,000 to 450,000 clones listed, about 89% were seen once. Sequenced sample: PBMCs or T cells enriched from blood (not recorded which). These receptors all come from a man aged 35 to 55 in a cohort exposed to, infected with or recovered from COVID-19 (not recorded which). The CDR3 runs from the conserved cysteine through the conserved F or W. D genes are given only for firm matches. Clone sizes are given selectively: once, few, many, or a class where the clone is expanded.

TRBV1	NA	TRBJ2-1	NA	TGCACCAGCAGCCATGAAACTCAGGATGGCAATGAGCAGTTCTTC	CTSSHETQDGNEQFF
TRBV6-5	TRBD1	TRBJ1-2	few	TGTGCCAGCAAGCCGGGACAGGAGGTTGGCTACACCTTC	CASKPGQEVGYTF
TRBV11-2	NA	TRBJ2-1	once	TGTGCCAGCAGCTTAGATGTCGGCAATGAGCAGTTCTTC	CASSLDVGNEQFF
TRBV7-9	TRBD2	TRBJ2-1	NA	TGTGCCAGCAGCCTGGGACTAGCGGGAGGGCCCCTCGATGAGCAGTTCTTC	CASSLGLAGGPLDEQFF
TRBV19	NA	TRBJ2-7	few	TGTGCCAGTAGTATAGCGGGGTCTTCGGGAAATTACGAGCAGTACTTC	CASSIAGSSGNYEQYF
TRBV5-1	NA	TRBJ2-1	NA	TGCGCCAGCAGCTTGGACGGGTCTGAGCAGTTCTTC	CASSLDGSEQFF
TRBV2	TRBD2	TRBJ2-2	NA	TGTGCCAGCAGTGTCTGGCGGGAGGTCACCGGGGAGCTGTTTTTT	CASSVWREVTGELFF
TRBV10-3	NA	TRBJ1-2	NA	TGTGCCATCAGTGAGGGCAGGGAGGATGGCTACACCTTC	CAISEGREDGYTF
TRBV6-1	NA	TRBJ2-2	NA	TGTGCCAGCAGTGAAGCAGGGGAGGCCGGGGAGCTGTTTTTT	CASSEAGEAGELFF
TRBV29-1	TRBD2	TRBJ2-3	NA	TGCAGCGTTGAAAGTATGTCGGGAGGGCCGGCAGATACGCAGTATTTT	CSVESMSGGPADTQYF
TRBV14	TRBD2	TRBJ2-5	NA	TGTGCCAGCAGCCGAAATCAGGGCGTTAGCGGGACGGAGACCCAGTACTTC	CASSRNQGVSGTETQYF
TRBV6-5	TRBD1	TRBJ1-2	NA	TGTGCCAGCAGTTACCGGGACAGGGGGCGGGAGGGCTACACCTTC	CASSYRDRGREGYTF
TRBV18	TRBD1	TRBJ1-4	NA	TGTGCCAGCTCACAAGACAGGGTTGAAAAACTGTTTTTT	CASSQDRVEKLFF
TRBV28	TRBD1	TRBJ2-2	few	TGTGCCAGCAGGGTTACCGGGACAGGGGTCACCGGGGAGCTGTTTTTT	CASRVTGTGVTGELFF
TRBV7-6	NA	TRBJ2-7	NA	TGTGCCAGCAGCTTCAGGGAGGACGGTAACTACGAGCAGTACTTC	CASSFREDGNYEQYF
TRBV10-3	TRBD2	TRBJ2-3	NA	TGTGCCATCAGCCAAGGACTAGCGGAGATCACAGATACGCAGTATTTT	CAISQGLAEITDTQYF
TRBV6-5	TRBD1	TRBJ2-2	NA	TGTGCCGGGGGACAGGGTGCCGAAACCGGGGAGCTGTTTTTT	CAGGQGAETGELFF
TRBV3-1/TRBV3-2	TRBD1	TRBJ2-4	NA	TGTGCCAGCAGCCAACCGGGACAGGGTTACATTCAGTACTTC	CASSQPGQGYIQYF
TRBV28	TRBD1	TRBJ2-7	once	TGTGCCAGCAGCCGACCGGGACAGGGAAGGAACGAGCAGTACTTC	CASSRPGQGRNEQYF
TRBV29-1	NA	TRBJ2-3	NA	TGCAGCGTTGAATGGGCCACAGATACGCAGTATTTT	CSVEWATDTQYF
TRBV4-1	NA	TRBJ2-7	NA	TGCGCCAGCAGCCCCCAGGCGAAAGTAAACTTTTACGAGCAGTACTTC	CASSPQAKVNFYEQYF
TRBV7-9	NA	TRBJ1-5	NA	TGTGCCAGGGACAAGGCAATGTCTATCGGTCAGCCCCAGCATTTT	CARDKAMSIGQPQHF
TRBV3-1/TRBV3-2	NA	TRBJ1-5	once	TGTGCCAGCGGCGTTACAGGTTTCAATCAGCCCCAGCATTTT	CASGVTGFNQPQHF
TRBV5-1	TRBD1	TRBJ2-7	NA	TGCGCCAGCAGCACCGGACAGGGGAGGGACGAGCAGTACTTC	CASSTGQGRDEQYF
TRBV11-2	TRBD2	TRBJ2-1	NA	TGTGCCAGCAGCTTAGAGTTGGTACTAGCGGGAGTGGGCAATGAGCAGTTCTTC	CASSLELVLAGVGNEQFF
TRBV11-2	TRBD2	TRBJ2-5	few	TGTGCCAGCAGCTTTAGCGGGAGCCACGAAGAGACCCAGTACTTC	CASSFSGSHEETQYF
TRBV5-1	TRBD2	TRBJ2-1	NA	TGCGCCAGCAGCTTGGAAGGGCCGGGAGGGCGCGATGAGCAGTTCTTC	CASSLEGPGGRDEQFF
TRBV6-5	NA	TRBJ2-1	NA	TGTGCCAGCAGTTATTCAAGCGGCGGGCTCGATGAGCAGTTCTTC	CASSYSSGGLDEQFF
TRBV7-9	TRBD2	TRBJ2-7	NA	TGTGCCAGCAGCTTAGTCGCTAGCGGCGTAAGGGAGCAGTACTTC	CASSLVASGVREQYF
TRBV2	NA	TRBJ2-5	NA	TGTGCCAGCACTCGAGACAGCCAAGAGACCCAGTACTTC	CASTRDSQETQYF
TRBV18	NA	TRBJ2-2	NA	TGTGCCAGCTCCCTATCTCGATCGAACACCGGGGAGCTGTTTTTT	CASSLSRSNTGELFF
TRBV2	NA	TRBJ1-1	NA	TGTGCCAGCACTGGACTCCCGAACACTGAAGCTTTCTTT	CASTGLPNTEAFF
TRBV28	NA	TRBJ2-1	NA	TGTGCCAGCAGTTCCTCGGGTTTGGCGGAACATCTCAATGAGCAGTTCTTC	CASSSSGLAEHLNEQFF
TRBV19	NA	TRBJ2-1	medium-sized	TGTGCCAGTAGTATGACGGGGTCCGCCTACAATGAGCAGTTCTTC	CASSMTGSAYNEQFF
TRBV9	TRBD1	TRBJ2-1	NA	TGTGCCAGCAACACGGGACAGGACTACAATGAGCAGTTCTTC	CASNTGQDYNEQFF
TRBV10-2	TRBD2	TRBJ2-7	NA	TGCGCCAGCAGGCCCTCGGGAACGGGGGGCTACGAGCAGTACTTC	CASRPSGTGGYEQYF
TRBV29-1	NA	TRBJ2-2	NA	TGCAGCGTTTTCACCCAGGGAGGAGCGACCTGGGGGGAGCTGTTTTTT	CSVFTQGGATWGELFF
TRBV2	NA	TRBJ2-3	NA	TGTGCCAGCAGACGTACCTCGGGGGTGAGCACAGATACGCAGTATTTT	CASRRTSGVSTDTQYF
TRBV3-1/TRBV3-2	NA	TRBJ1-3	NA	TGTGCCAGCAGCCAAGGATTGACAGCGGGTCTCACCATATATTTT	CASSQGLTAGLTIYF
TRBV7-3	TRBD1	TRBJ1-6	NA	TGTGCCAGCAGTTCACAGGGGGTAAATTCACCCCTCCACTTT	CASSSQGVNSPLHF
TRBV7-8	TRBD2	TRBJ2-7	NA	TGTGCCAGCAGCTTAGAGAGGAGCGGGACCTACTATTACGAGCAGTACTTC	CASSLERSGTYYYEQYF
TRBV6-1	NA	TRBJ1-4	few	TGTGCCAGCAGTGAACCTCGGTACTCAACTAATGAAAAACTGTTTTTT	CASSEPRYSTNEKLFF
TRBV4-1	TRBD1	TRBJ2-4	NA	TGCGCCAGCAGCCAAGAGGGTTATACAGGACAGGCCGGAGACATTCAGTACTTC	CASSQEGYTGQAGDIQYF
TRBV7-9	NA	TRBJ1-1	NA	TGTGCCAGCAGCTTGGAGGGGTTGAACACTGAAGCTTTCTTT	CASSLEGLNTEAFF
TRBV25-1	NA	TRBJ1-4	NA	TGTGCCAGCAGTGAATCGGGGTGGTCCCGACTGTTTTTT	CASSESGWSRLFF
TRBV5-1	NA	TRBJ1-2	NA	TGCGCCAGCAGCTTGGAAGGGAGGGGTGGCTACACCTTC	CASSLEGRGGYTF
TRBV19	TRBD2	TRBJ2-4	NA	TGTGCCAGTAGTATAGATAGCGGGTCGACTAGCGGGGGAAAAAACATTCAGTACTTC	CASSIDSGSTSGGKNIQYF
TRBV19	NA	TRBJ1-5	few	TGTGCCAGTAGTATCCGGTCTCCCCAACCCTTGCAGCCCCAGCATTTT	CASSIRSPQPLQPQHF
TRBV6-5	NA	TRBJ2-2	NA	TGTGCCAGCACCTATACGAGCACCGGGGAGCTGTTTTTT	CASTYTSTGELFF
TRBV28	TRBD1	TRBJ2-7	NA	TGTGCCAGCAGTCTTCCGGACAGGGACTACGAGCAGTACTTC	CASSLPDRDYEQYF
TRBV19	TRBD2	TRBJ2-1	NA	TGTGCCAGTAGTATTAGCGGGACCAGGTCCTACAATGAGCAGTTCTTC	CASSISGTRSYNEQFF
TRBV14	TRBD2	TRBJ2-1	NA	TGTGCCAGCAGCCAAGGCCTACGCGGGACTAGCGGGAATGAGCAGTTCTTC	CASSQGLRGTSGNEQFF
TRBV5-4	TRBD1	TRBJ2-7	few	TGTGCCAGCAGCCCTCGACAGGGTCACCACGAGCAGTACTTC	CASSPRQGHHEQYF
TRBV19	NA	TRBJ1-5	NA	TGTGCCAGTAGTACTACAGATTATAGCAATCAGCCCCAGCATTTT	CASSTTDYSNQPQHF
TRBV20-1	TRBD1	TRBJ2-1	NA	TGCAGTGCTAGTAACATCCTTCGACAGGGGAATGTCAATGAGCAGTTCTTC	CSASNILRQGNVNEQFF
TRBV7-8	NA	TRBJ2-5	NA	TGTGCCAGCAGCCCTCAAGAGACCCAGTACTTC	CASSPQETQYF
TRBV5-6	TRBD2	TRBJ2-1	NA	TGTGCCAGCAGCTTGACAGGGACTAGCGAGAATGAGCAGTTCTTC	CASSLTGTSENEQFF
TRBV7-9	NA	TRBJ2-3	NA	TGTGCCAGCAGCTTTTCAGGGTCAGGGGCAGATACGCAGTATTTT	CASSFSGSGADTQYF
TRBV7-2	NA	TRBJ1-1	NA	TGTGCCAGCAGTTTGGGCTTCACTGAAGCTTTCTTT	CASSLGFTEAFF
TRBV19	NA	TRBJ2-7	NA	TGTGCCAGTAGCCGGCGGACAGTTAGCTCCTACGAGCAGTACTTC	CASSRRTVSSYEQYF